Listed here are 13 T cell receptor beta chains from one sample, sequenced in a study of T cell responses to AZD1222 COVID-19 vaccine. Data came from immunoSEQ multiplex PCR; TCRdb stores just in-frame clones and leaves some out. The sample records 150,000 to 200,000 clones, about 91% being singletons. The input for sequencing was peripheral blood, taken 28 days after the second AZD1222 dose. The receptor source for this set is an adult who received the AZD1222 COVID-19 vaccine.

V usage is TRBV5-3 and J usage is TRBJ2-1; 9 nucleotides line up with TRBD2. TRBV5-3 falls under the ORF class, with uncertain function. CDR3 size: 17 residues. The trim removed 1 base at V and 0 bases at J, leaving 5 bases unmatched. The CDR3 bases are TGTGCCAGAAGCTTGCCCTTTAGCGGGAGCTCCTACAATGAGCAGTTCTTC. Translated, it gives CARSLPFSGSSYNEQFF.

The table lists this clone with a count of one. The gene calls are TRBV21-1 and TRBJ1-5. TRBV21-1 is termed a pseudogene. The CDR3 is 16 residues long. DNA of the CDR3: TGTGCCAGCAGCAAAGTGGGGACGGTGACTAATCAGCCCCAGCATTTT. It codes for CASSKVGTVTNQPQHF.

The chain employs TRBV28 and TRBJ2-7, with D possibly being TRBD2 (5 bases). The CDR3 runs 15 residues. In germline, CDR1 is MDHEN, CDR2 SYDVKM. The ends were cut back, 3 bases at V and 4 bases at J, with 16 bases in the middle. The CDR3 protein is CASSFPFPSGYEQYF. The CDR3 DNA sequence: TGTGCCAGCAGTTTTCCATTCCCCTCGGGGTACGAGCAGTACTTC.

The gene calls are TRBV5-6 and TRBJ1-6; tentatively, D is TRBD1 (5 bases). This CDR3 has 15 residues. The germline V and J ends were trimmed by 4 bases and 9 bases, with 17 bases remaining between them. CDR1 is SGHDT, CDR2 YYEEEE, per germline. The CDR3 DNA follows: TGTGCCAGCAGCCCGACGGGGGGTTTGGGTTCACCCCTCCACTTT. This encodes CASSPTGGLGSPLHF.

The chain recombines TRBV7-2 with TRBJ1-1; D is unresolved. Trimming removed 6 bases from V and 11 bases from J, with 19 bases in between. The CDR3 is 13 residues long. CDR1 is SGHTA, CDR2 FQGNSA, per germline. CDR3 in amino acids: CASSIGTESRAFF. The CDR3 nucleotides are TGTGCCAGCAGTATAGGAACGGAGTCCCGGGCTTTCTTT.

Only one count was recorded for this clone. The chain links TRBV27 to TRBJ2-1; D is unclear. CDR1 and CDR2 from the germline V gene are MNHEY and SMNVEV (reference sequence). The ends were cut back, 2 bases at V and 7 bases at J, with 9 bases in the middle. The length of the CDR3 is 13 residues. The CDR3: CASSLRLLNEQFF. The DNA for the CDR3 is TGTGCCAGCAGTTTACGACTGTTAAATGAGCAGTTCTTC.

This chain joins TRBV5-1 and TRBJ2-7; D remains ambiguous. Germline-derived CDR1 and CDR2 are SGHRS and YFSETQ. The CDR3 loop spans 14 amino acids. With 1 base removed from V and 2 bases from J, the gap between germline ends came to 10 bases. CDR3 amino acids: CASSLLDGAYEQYF. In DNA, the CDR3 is TGCGCCAGCAGCTTGTTGGACGGAGCCTACGAGCAGTACTTC.

The CDR3, as DNA: TGTGCCTGGAAACCTTTGGACAGCAGTAATGAAAAACTGTTTTTT. Protein: CAWKPLDSSNEKLFF. The chain uses TRBV30 and TRBJ1-4, with D tentatively TRBD1 (6 bases). The V and J ends lost 4 bases and 4 bases respectively, with 16 bases between them. Per the germline V gene, CDR1 is GTSNPN and CDR2 is SVGIG (reference sequence). The CDR3 runs to 15 residues. Variable domain in full (rest from reference TRBV30 and TRBJ1-4): SQTIHQWPATLVQPVGSPLSLECTVEGTSNPNLYWYRQAAGRGLQLLFYSVGIGQISSEVPQNLSASRPQDRQFILSSKKLLLSDSGFYLCAWKPLDSSNEKLFFGSGTQLSVL.

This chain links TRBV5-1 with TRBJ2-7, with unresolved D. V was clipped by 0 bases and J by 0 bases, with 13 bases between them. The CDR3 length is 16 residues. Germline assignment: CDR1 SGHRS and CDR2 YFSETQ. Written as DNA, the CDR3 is TGCGCCAGCAGCTTGGAACCGACCAGGAGCTCCTACGAGCAGTACTTC. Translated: CASSLEPTRSSYEQYF.

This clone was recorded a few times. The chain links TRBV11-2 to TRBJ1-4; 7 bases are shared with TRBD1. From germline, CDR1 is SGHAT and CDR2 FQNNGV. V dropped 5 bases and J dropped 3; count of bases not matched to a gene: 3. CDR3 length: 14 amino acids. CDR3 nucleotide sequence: TGTGCCAGCAGCCCCGGGACAGCTAATGAAAAACTGTTTTTT. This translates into CASSPGTANEKLFF. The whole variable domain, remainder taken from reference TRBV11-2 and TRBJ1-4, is EAGVAQSPRYKIIEKRQSVAFWCNPISGHATLYWYQQILGQGPKLLIQFQNNGVVDDSQLPKDRFSAERLKGVDSTLKIQPAKLEDSAVYLCASSPGTANEKLFFGSGTQLSVL.

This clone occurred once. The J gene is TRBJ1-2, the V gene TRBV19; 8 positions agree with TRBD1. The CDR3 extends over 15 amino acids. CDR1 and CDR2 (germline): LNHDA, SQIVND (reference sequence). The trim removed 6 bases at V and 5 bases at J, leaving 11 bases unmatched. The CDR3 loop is CASRIKDRDGYGYTF. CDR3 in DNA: TGTGCCAGTAGGATAAAGGACAGGGATGGGTATGGCTACACCTTC.

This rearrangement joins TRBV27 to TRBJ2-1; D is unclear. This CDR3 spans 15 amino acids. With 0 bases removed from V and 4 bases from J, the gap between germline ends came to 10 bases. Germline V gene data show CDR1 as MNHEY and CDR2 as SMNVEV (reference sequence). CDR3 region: CASSLSPLGYNEQFF. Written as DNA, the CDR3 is TGTGCCAGCAGTTTATCGCCCCTGGGGTACAATGAGCAGTTCTTC.

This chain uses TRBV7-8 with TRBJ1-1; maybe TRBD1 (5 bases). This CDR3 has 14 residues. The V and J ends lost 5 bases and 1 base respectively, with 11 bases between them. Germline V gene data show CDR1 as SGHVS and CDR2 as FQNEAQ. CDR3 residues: CASSPMGGNTEAFF. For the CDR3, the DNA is TGTGCCAGCAGCCCGATGGGGGGGAACACTGAAGCTTTCTTT. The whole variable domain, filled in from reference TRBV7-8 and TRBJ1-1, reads GAGVSQSPRYKVAKRGQDVALRCDPISGHVSLFWYQQALGQGPEFLTYFQNEAQLDKSGLPSDRFFAERPEGSVSTLKIQRTQQEDSAVYLCASSPMGGNTEAFFGQGTRLTVV.